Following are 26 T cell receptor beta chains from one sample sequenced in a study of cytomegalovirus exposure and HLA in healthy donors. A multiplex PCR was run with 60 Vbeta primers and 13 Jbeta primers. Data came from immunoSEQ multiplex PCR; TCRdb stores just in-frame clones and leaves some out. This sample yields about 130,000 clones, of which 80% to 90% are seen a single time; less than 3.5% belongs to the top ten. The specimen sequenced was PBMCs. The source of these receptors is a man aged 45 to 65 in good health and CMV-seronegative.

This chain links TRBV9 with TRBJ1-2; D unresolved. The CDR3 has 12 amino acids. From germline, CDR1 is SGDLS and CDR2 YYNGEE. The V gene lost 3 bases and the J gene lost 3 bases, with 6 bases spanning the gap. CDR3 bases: TGTGCCAGCAGCGAGAACTACTATGGCTACACCTTC. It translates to CASSENYYGYTF.

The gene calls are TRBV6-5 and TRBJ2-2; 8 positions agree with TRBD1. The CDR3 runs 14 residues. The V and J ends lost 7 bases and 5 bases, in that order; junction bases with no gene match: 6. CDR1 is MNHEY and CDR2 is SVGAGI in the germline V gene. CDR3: CASTRQGSTGELFF. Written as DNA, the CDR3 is TGTGCCAGCACCCGACAGGGGAGTACCGGGGAGCTGTTTTTT.

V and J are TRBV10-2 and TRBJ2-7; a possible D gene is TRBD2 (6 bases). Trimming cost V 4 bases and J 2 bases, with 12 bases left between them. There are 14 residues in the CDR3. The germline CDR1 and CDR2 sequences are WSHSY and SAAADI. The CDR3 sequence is CASSVGSGTYEQYF. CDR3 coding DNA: TGCGCCAGCAGTGTTGGTAGCGGTACCTACGAGCAGTACTTC.

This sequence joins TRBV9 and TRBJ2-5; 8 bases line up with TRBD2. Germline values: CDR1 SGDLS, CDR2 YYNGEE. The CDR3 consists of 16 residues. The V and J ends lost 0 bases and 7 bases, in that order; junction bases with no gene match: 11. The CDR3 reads CASSVAIAGGLGTQYF. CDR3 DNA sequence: TGTGCCAGCAGCGTAGCTATTGCGGGGGGATTAGGGACCCAGTACTTC.

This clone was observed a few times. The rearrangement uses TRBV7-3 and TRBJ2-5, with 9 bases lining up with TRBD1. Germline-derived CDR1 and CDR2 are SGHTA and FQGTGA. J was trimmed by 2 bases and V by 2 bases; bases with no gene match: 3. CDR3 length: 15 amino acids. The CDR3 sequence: CASSLAGTGQETQYF. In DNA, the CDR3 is TGTGCCAGCAGCTTAGCCGGGACAGGGCAAGAGACCCAGTACTTC.

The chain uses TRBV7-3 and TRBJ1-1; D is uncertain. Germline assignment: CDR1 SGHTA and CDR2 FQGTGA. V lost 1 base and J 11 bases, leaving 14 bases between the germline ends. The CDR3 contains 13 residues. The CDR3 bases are TGTGCCAGCAGCTTAATTTCGGGAGACCAGGCTTTCTTT. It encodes CASSLISGDQAFF.

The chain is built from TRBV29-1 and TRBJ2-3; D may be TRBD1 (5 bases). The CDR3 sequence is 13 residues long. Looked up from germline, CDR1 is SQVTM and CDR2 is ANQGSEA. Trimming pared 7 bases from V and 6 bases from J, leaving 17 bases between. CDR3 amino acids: CSGKGQGWDTQYF. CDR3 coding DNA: TGCAGCGGGAAGGGGCAGGGATGGGATACGCAGTATTTT.

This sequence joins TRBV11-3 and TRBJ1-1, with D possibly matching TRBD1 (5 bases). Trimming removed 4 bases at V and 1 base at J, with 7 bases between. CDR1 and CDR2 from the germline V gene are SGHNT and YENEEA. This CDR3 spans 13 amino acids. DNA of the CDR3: TGTGCCAGCAGCTATGGACAGAACACTGAAGCTTTCTTT. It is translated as CASSYGQNTEAFF.

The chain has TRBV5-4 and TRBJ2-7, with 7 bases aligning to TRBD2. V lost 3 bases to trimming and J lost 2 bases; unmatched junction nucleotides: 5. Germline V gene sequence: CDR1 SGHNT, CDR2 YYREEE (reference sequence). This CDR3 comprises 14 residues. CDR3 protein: CASSSPRGAYEQYF. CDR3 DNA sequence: TGTGCCAGCAGCTCCCCCCGGGGGGCCTACGAGCAGTACTTC.

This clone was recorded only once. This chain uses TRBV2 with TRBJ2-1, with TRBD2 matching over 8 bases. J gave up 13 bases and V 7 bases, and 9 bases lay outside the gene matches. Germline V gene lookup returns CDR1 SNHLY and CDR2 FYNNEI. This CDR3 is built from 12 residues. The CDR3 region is CASNWASGLQFF. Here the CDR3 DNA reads TGTGCCAGCAATTGGGCTAGCGGGCTTCAGTTCTTC.

CDR3 sequence reads: CASSKGADRGRRRNYGYTF. Here the CDR3 DNA reads TGTGCCAGCAGCAAAGGGGCCGACAGGGGGCGCCGGCGTAACTATGGCTACACCTTC. V gene TRBV21-1 combines with J gene TRBJ1-2; TRBD1, the table's D call, lacks a check against the DNA. TRBV21-1 is flagged as a pseudogene. The CDR3 loop spans 19 amino acids.

DNA of the CDR3: TGTGCCAGCAGCCCCCGGACTGAAGCTTTCTTT. Encoded protein: CASSPRTEAFF. The chain recombines TRBV11-2 with TRBJ1-1; no firm D call. There are 11 residues in the CDR3. Germline CDR1 SGHAT, CDR2 FQNNGV. V dropped 5 bases and J dropped 5 bases, with 6 bases sitting between them.

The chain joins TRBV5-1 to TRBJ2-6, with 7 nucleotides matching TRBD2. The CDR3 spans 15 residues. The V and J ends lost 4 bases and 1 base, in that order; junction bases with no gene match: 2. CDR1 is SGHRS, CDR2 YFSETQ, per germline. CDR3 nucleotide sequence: TGCGCCAGCAGCCCCGGGGGGTCTGGGGCCAACGTCCTGACTTTC. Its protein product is CASSPGGSGANVLTF.

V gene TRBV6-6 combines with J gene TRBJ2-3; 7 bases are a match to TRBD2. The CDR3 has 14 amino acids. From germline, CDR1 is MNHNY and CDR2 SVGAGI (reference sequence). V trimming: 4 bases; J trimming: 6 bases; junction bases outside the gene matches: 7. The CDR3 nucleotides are TGTGCCAGCAGTTTCCTACGGGGGGAGGATACGCAGTATTTT. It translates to CASSFLRGEDTQYF.

The DNA of the CDR3 is TGTGCCAGCTCACCAGACAGGGGCAATCAGCCCCAGCATTTT. Translation gives CASSPDRGNQPQHF. The chain couples TRBV18 to TRBJ1-5; 7 nucleotides match TRBD1. The CDR3 is 14 amino acids. CDR1 is KGHSH and CDR2 is LQKENI in the germline V gene. Unmatched junction bases numbered 0, after V lost 2 bases and J lost 2 bases.

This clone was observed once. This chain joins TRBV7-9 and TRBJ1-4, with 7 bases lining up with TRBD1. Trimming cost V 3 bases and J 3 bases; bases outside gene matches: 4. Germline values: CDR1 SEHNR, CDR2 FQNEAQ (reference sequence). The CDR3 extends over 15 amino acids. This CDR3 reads CASSLTGSPNEKLFF. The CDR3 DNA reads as TGTGCCAGCAGCTTGACAGGGTCTCCTAATGAAAAACTGTTTTTT.

The CDR3: CASSMGGNQPQHF. In DNA form, the CDR3 reads TGTGCCAGCAGCATGGGAGGGAATCAGCCCCAGCATTTT. The chain carries TRBV7-3 and TRBJ1-5; D uncertain. The CDR3 runs to 13 residues. CDR1 SGHTA and CDR2 FQGTGA come from the germline V gene. The V gene lost 5 bases and the J gene lost 4 bases, with 9 bases spanning the gap.

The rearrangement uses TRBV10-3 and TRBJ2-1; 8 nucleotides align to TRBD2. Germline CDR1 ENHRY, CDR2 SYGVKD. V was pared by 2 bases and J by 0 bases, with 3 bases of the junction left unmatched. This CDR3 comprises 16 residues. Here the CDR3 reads CAISETSGSSYNEQFF. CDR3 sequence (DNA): TGTGCCATCAGTGAGACTAGCGGAAGCTCCTACAATGAGCAGTTCTTC.

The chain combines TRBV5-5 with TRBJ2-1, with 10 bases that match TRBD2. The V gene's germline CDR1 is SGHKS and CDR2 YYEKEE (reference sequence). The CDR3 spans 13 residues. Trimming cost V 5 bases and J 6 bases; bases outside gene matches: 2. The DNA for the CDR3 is TGTGCCAGCAGTTTAGCGGGGGGCAATGAGCAGTTCTTC. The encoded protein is CASSLAGGNEQFF.

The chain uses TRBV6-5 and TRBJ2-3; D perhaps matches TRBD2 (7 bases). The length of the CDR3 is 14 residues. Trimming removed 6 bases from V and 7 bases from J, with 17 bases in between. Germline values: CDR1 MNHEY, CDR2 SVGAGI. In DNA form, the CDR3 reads TGTGCCAGCAGAAGGGGGGGGGACCCCAATACGCAGTATTTT. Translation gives CASRRGGDPNTQYF.

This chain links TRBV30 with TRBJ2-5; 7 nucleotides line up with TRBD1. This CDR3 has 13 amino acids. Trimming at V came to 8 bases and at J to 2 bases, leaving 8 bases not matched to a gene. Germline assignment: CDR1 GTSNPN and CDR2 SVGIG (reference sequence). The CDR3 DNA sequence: TGTGCCGGGAACCGGGACAGTCAAGAGACCCAGTACTTC. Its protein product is CAGNRDSQETQYF. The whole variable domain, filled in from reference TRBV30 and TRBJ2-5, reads SQTIHQWPATLVQPVGSPLSLECTVEGTSNPNLYWYRQAAGRGLQLLFYSVGIGQISSEVPQNLSASRPQDRQFILSSKKLLLSDSGFYLCAGNRDSQETQYFGPGTRLLVL.

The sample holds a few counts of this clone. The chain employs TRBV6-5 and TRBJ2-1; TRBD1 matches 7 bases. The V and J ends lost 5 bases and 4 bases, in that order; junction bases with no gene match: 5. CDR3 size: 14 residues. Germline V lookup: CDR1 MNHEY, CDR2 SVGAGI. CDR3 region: CASSDRDGYNEQFF. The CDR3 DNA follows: TGTGCCAGCAGTGACAGGGATGGGTACAATGAGCAGTTCTTC.

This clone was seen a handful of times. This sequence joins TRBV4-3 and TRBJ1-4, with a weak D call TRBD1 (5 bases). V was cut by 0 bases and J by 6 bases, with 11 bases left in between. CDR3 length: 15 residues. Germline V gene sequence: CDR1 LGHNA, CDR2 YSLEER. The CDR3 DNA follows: TGCGCCAGCAGCCAAGATGGGGCATCCCATGAAAAACTGTTTTTT. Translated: CASSQDGASHEKLFF.

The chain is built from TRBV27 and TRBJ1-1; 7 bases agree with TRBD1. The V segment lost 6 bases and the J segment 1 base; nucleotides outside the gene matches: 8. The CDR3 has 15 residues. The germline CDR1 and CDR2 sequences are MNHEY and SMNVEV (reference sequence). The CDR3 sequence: CASSPRGEANTEAFF. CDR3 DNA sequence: TGTGCCAGCAGCCCCAGGGGGGAGGCGAACACTGAAGCTTTCTTT.

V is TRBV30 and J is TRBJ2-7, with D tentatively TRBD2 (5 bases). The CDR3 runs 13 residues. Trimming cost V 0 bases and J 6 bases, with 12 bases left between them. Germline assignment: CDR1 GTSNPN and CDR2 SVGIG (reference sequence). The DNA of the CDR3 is TGTGCCTGGAGTGTAGGGCTAGGGAGCGAGCAGTACTTC. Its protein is CAWSVGLGSEQYF. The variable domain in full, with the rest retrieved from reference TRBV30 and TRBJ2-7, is SQTIHQWPATLVQPVGSPLSLECTVEGTSNPNLYWYRQAAGRGLQLLFYSVGIGQISSEVPQNLSASRPQDRQFILSSKKLLLSDSGFYLCAWSVGLGSEQYFGPGTRLTVT.

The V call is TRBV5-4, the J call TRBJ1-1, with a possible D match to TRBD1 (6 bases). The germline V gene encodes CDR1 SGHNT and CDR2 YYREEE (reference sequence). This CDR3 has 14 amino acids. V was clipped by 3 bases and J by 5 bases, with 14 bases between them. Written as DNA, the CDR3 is TGTGCCAGCAGCTCGAGGGGGGGGCCTACTGAAGCTTTCTTT. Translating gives CASSSRGGPTEAFF.